This TCR beta chain was retrieved from a study of blood T cell repertoires in COVID-19. Study information: Collection of acute and convalescent COVID-19 samples took place in the United States, Italy and Spain. Sources were T cells, B-cell-depleted T cells, or PBMCs; the material itself was cDNA or gDNA.

How the authors handled the data: Amplification of reference gene primers provided the estimated nucleated cell counts. Assay used: immunoSEQ multiplex PCR; TCRdb lists only in-frame clones, some missing. V, J and clone size were drawn from that table, and D and trimming were deduced from the DNA. The sample has approximately 54,000 clones, roughly 90% seen once. Germline values: CDR1 MNHEY, CDR2 SMNVEV (reference sequence). The CDR3 consists of 13 residues. Trimming cost V 5 bases and J 0 bases, with 7 bases left between them. The sequenced material came from peripheral blood. This clonotype was obtained from a man aged 45-60 years with acute or convalescent COVID-19. The gene calls are TRBV27 and TRBJ2-5; tentative D call: TRBD2 (6 bases). The DNA of the CDR3 is TGTGCCAGCAGTCGGGACTACCAAGAGACCCAGTACTTC. Protein sequence: CASSRDYQETQYF.